These 15 T cell receptor beta chains were all obtained from the same sample, sequenced in a study of response to subunit inactivated influenza vaccine. One entry per CDR3 protein, called by TCRdb with MiXCR from the RT-PCR reads. Here the sample spans approximately 530,000 distinct CDR3 sequences, around 7.7% being singletons. Sequences were derived from PBMCs from blood, sampled around 25 months after vaccination. These receptor sequences come from a man between 50 and 69 years old who received an inactivated influenza vaccine.

This clonotype was observed at least ten times. The chain combines TRBV21-1 with TRBJ1-2. TRBV21-1 is designated a pseudogene. The CDR3 extends over 15 amino acids. DNA for the CDR3: TGTGCCAGCAGCAAAACCGGGGCTAGACGTCATGGCTACACCTTC. Amino acid sequence: CASSKTGARRHGYTF.

This clonotype occurred a few times. The genes are TRBV10-3 and TRBJ2-7; D is possibly TRBD1 or TRBD2 (5 bases each). The CDR3 extends over 13 amino acids. Germline V gene sequence: CDR1 ENHRY, CDR2 SYGVKD. Trimming cost V 3 bases and J 3 bases, with 9 bases left between them. CDR3 in amino acids: CAISDGTRYEQYF. Written as DNA, the CDR3 is TGTGCCATCAGTGACGGGACCCGCTACGAGCAGTACTTC.

This chain connects TRBV20-1 to TRBJ2-2; 8 nucleotides align to TRBD1. After removal of 4 bases from V and 4 bases from J, the junction contained 2 bases not matched to a gene. Per germline, CDR1 DFQATT and CDR2 SNEGSKA (reference sequence). The CDR3 spans 13 residues. CDR3 nucleotides: TGCAGTGCTAAACAGGGGGGCACCGGGGAGCTGTTTTTT. It yields the protein CSAKQGGTGELFF.

The DNA of the CDR3 is TGCAGTGCAACCGGGACTAGCAGCACAGATACGCAGTATTTT. As protein: CSATGTSSTDTQYF. This sequence joins TRBV20-1 and TRBJ2-3; 9 bases agree with TRBD2. V was clipped by 6 bases and J by 0 bases; unmatched bases: 4. From germline, CDR1 is DFQATT and CDR2 SNEGSKA (reference sequence). The CDR3 contains 14 residues.

Only a few counts were recorded for this clonotype. The rearrangement links TRBV15 to TRBJ2-3; 9 bases align to TRBD2. Trimming cost V 1 base and J 2 bases; bases outside gene matches: 7. The CDR3 loop spans 17 amino acids. From germline, CDR1 is LNHNV and CDR2 YYDKDF (reference sequence). This CDR3 reads CATSRGGLAGSTDTQYF. CDR3 nucleotide sequence: TGTGCCACCAGCAGAGGAGGCCTAGCGGGATCCACAGATACGCAGTATTTT.

This chain links TRBV20-1 with TRBJ2-1; D gene ambiguous. CDR3 length equals 12 residues. Germline assignment: CDR1 DFQATT and CDR2 SNEGSKA (reference sequence). V was clipped by 3 bases and J by 7 bases, with 10 bases between them. DNA of the CDR3: TGCAGTGCTAGGAACAGTTCAAATGAGCAGTTCTTC. Its protein is CSARNSSNEQFF.

This clonotype came up a few times. CDR3 nucleotides: TGTGCCACCAGCAGAATACCAGCCCCCCTGAACACTGAAGCTTTCTTT. Amino acids: CATSRIPAPLNTEAFF. This chain links TRBV15 with TRBJ1-1; D gene unclear. Germline V CDR1 and CDR2: LNHNV, YYDKDF (reference sequence). V lost 2 bases and J lost 0, with 13 bases in between. This CDR3 has 16 amino acids.

The chain carries TRBV12-3 or TRBV12-4 and TRBJ1-5; D unclear. V lost 3 bases and J lost 7, with 7 bases in between. This CDR3 comprises 12 residues. CDR3 in DNA: TGTGCCAGCAGTTTCGGGTACCAGCCCCAGCATTTT. It translates to CASSFGYQPQHF.

The chain carries TRBV2 and TRBJ1-1; D is unclear. The V end lost 8 bases, the J end lost 7 bases, and 14 bases lay between the germline ends. The CDR3 covers 12 residues. CDR1 is SNHLY and CDR2 is FYNNEI in the germline V gene. Here the CDR3 reads CASFDWVNEAFF. CDR3 DNA sequence: TGTGCCAGCTTCGACTGGGTCAATGAAGCTTTCTTT.

This clonotype was picked up a small number of times. The rearrangement uses TRBV3-1 and TRBJ2-3; D unresolved. V was clipped by 3 bases and J by 2 bases, with 12 bases between them. This CDR3 region has 15 residues. Germline V gives CDR1 LGHDT, CDR2 YNNKEL (reference sequence). The CDR3 sequence is CASSQHLPFTDTQYF. The CDR3 DNA follows: TGTGCCAGCAGCCAGCACCTCCCTTTCACAGATACGCAGTATTTT.

This clonotype was counted between two and nine times. The chain couples TRBV7-9 to TRBJ1-3; D call uncertain. Germline V gene data show CDR1 as SEHNR and CDR2 as FQNEAQ (reference sequence). The ends were cut back, 7 bases at V and 4 bases at J, with 8 bases in the middle. The CDR3 sequence is 12 residues long. The CDR3, as DNA: TGTGCCAGCACCGACGGGGGAAACACCATATATTTT. It translates to CASTDGGNTIYF.

Comment on this clonotype: A much bigger clone sits one base away, suggesting this may be a read error. The chain carries TRBV3-1 and TRBJ2-1, with 8 bases aligning to TRBD1. This CDR3 comprises 17 residues. From germline, CDR1 is LGHDT and CDR2 YNNKEL (reference sequence). The ends lost 8 bases at V and 7 bases at J; junction bases unmatched: 19. The CDR3 DNA reads TGTGCCAGCTGCGAGCGGACAGGGAGGCCTGAAGGTAATGAGCAGTTCTTC. The encoded protein is CASCERTGRPEGNEQFF.

This clonotype was seen once. In DNA form, the CDR3 reads TGTGCCTGGAGACAGGAGAGGAGGGGCACCGATGGTGAGCAGTACTTC. Translated: CAWRQERRGTDGEQYF. This rearrangement joins TRBV30 to TRBJ2-7, with D possibly TRBD2 on 6 matching bases. In germline, CDR1 is GTSNPN, CDR2 SVGIG (reference sequence). V was clipped by 3 bases and J by 7 bases, with 25 bases between them. CDR3 length: 16 residues.

This clonotype was observed a handful of times. The chain is built from TRBV12-3 or TRBV12-4 and TRBJ1-3, with a possible D match to TRBD1 (5 bases). V was clipped by 5 bases and J by 0 bases, with 14 bases between them. This CDR3 is 16 amino acids long. Written as DNA, the CDR3 is TGTGCCAGCAGTCGCGTGGGGCAAAGCTCTGGAAACACCATATATTTT. This codes for CASSRVGQSSGNTIYF.

This clonotype was counted a few times. The chain employs TRBV6-2 or TRBV6-3 and TRBJ2-1; 9 bases fit TRBD2. Trimming at V came to 2 bases and at J to 4 bases, leaving 12 bases not matched to a gene. Looked up from germline, CDR1 is MNHEY and CDR2 is SVGEGT. The CDR3 totals 18 residues. The CDR3 loop reads CASSYPEIRLAVYNEQFF. The CDR3 DNA is TGTGCCAGCAGTTACCCCGAAATTAGACTAGCGGTATACAATGAGCAGTTCTTC.